This T cell receptor (beta chain) emerged from a study of T cell clonality in common variable immunodeficiency. CDR1 is MNHEY and CDR2 is SVGEGT in the germline V gene. The CDR3 contains 15 residues. Trimming took 6 bases from V and 8 from J; bases not matched to a gene: 8. Method: immunoSEQ multiplex PCR; TCRdb's copy keeps in-frame clones and lacks some. Captured here are about 17,000 clones, none seen once; the top ten comprise roughly 15%. Study-wide results and caveats: In common variable immunodeficiency, TCR beta chains reportedly carried fewer deletions and N-nucleotide insertions. Authors noted CVID clonality's cause needs subpopulation repertoire sequencing. Links between repertoire features and CVID complications were heterogeneity-limited. Shared TCRbeta clones were fewer between CVID subjects than controls.

Reduced serum IgG, IgA and/or IgM plus specific antibody deficiency defined CVID. Points on this clone: Its antigen remains unidentified. Read coverage stops 3 residues before the CDR3 terminus; the germline J gene supplies the remainder.

The chain carries TRBV6-2 or TRBV6-3 and TRBJ2-1; TRBD2 matches at 12 bases. Source material: peripheral blood mononuclear cells. This receptor was taken from a human donor with common variable immunodeficiency. The sequenced part of the CDR3 DNA is TGTGCCAGCAGCGACCTAGCGGGGGGGCGCGATGAG. Encoded protein: CASSDLAGGRDE. Given in full, the CDR3 is CASSDLAGGRDEQFF.